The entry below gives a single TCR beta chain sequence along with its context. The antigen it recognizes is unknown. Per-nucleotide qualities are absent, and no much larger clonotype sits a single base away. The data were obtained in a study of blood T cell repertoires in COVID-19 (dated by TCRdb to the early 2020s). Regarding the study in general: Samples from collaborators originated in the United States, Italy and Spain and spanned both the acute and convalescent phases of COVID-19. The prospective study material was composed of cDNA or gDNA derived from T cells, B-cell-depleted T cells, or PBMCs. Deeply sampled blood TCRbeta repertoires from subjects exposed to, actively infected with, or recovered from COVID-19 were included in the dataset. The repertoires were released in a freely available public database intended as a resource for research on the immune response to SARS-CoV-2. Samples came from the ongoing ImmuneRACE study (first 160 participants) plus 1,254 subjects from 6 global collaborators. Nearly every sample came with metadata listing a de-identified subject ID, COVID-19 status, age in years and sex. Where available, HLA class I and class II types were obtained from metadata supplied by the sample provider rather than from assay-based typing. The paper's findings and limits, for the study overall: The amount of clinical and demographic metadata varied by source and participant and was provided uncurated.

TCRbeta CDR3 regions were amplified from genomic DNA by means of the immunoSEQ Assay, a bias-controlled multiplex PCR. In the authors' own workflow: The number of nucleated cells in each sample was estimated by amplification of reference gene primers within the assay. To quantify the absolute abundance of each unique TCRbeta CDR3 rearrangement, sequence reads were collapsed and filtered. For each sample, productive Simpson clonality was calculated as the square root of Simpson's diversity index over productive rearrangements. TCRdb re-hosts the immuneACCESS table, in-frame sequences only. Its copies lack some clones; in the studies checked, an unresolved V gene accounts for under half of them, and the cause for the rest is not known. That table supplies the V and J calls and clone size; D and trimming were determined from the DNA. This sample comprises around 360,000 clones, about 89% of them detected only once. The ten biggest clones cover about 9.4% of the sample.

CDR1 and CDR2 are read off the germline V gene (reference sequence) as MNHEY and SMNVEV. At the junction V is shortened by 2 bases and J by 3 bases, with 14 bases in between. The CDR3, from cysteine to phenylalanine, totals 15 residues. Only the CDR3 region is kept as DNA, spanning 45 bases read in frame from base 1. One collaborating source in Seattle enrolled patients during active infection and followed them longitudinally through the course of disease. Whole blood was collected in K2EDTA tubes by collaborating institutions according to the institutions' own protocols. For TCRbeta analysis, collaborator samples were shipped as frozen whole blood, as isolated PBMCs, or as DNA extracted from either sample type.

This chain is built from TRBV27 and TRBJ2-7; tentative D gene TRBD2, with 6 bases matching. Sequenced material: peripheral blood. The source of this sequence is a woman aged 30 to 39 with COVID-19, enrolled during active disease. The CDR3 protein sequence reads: CASSLRPGVNYEQYF. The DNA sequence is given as TGTGCCAGCAGTTTACGTCCGGGAGTGAACTACGAGCAGTACTTC.